This passage covers 8 T cell receptor beta chains from one sample sequenced in a study of blood T cell repertoires in COVID-19. Produced via immunoSEQ multiplex PCR; TCRdb's table is partial and in-frame only. This sample has about 100,000 clones, with roughly nine tenths found just once. Sequenced material: peripheral blood. These TCRs come from a human donor in a cohort sampled during active COVID-19.

J is TRBJ2-1 and V is TRBV13, with D unclear. CDR3 size: 12 residues. Germline CDR1 PRHDT, CDR2 FYEKMQ (reference sequence). Deletions cut 5 bases from V and 8 bases from J, with 10 bases between. CDR3 in amino acids: CASSLTTDEQFF. DNA of the CDR3: TGTGCCAGCAGCCTTACAACCGATGAGCAGTTCTTC.

The rearrangement joins TRBV13 to TRBJ1-4; 9 bases align to TRBD1. The CDR3 has 15 amino acids. Trimming cost V 5 bases and J 6 bases; bases outside gene matches: 7. Per the germline V gene, CDR1 is PRHDT and CDR2 is FYEKMQ (reference sequence). The CDR3 here is CASSLRTGVDEKLFF. For the CDR3, the DNA is TGTGCCAGCAGCCTCCGGACAGGGGTTGATGAAAAACTGTTTTTT.

This chain joins TRBV27 and TRBJ1-2; 8 nucleotides align to TRBD1. Germline lookup yields CDR1 MNHEY and CDR2 SMNVEV (reference sequence). The junction had 11 bases not matched to a gene; V was cut back by 6 bases and J by 5 bases. This CDR3 has 15 residues. CDR3 loop: CASRWDRNQGYGYTF. DNA of the CDR3: TGTGCCAGCAGGTGGGACAGGAACCAGGGGTATGGCTACACCTTC.

V and J are TRBV6-5 and TRBJ1-2, with 7 bases aligning to TRBD1. This CDR3 has 15 residues. The trim removed 8 bases at V and 4 bases at J, leaving 13 bases unmatched. Germline assignment: CDR1 MNHEY and CDR2 SVGAGI. This CDR3 is CASGQQGSGVYGYTF. In DNA form, the CDR3 reads TGTGCCAGCGGGCAACAGGGGTCGGGTGTCTATGGCTACACCTTC.

The chain uses TRBV6-2 or TRBV6-3 and TRBJ1-2, with TRBD1 matching 8 bases. The V gene's germline CDR1 is MNHEY and CDR2 SVGEGT. The CDR3 has 13 residues. The trim removed 5 bases at V and 2 bases at J, leaving 1 base unmatched. The CDR3 DNA reads TGTGCCAGCAGTAGGACAGGGAACTATGGCTACACCTTC. This translates into CASSRTGNYGYTF.

This clone was seen just once. J is TRBJ1-1 and V is TRBV19, with D unclear. This CDR3 has 14 residues. Germline loops: CDR1 LNHDA, CDR2 SQIVND (reference sequence). Between the trimmed V and J ends, which lost 2 bases and 3 bases, there was a span of 10 bases. The CDR3: CASSIPGHYTEAFF. As DNA, the CDR3 is TGTGCCAGTAGTATACCAGGCCATTACACTGAAGCTTTCTTT.

This rearrangement joins TRBV28 to TRBJ2-7; TRBD1 aligns across 7 bases. Germline-derived CDR1 and CDR2 are MDHEN and SYDVKM. The trim removed 8 bases at V and 2 bases at J, leaving 6 bases unmatched. CDR3 length: 13 residues. CDR3 in DNA: TGTGCCAGCGCCGGGACAGTCACCTACGAGCAGTACTTC. As protein: CASAGTVTYEQYF.

V is TRBV5-5 and J is TRBJ2-5; 7 nucleotides align to TRBD1. V lost 2 bases to trimming and J lost 4 bases; unmatched junction nucleotides: 11. This CDR3 spans 16 amino acids. CDR1 and CDR2 from the germline V gene are SGHKS and YYEKEE (reference sequence). The chain's CDR3 is CASSLQTGQSSETQYF. The CDR3 bases are TGTGCCAGCAGCTTACAAACGGGACAGTCATCAGAGACCCAGTACTTC.